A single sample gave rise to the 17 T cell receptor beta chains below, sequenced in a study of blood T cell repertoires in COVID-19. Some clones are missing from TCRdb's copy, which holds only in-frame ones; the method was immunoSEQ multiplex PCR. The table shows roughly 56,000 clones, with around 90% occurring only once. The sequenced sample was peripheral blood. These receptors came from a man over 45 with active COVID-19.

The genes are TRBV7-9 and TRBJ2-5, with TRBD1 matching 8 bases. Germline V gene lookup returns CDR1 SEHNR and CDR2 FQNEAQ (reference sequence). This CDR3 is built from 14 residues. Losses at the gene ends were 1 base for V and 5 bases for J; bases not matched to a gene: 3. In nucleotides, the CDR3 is TGTGCCAGCAGCTTAGAGGGGACAGGTGAGACCCAGTACTTC. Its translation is CASSLEGTGETQYF.

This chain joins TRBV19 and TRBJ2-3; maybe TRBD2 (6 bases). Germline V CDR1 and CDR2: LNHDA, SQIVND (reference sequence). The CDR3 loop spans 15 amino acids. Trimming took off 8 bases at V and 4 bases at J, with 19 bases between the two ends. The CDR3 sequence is CASAGRGFRADTQYF. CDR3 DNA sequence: TGTGCCAGTGCCGGTCGGGGGTTTCGAGCAGATACGCAGTATTTT.

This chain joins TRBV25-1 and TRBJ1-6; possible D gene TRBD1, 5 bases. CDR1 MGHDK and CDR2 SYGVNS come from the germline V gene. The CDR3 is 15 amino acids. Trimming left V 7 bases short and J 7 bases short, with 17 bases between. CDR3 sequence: CASKPPGGWNSPLHF. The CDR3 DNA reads TGTGCCAGCAAACCTCCCGGGGGTTGGAATTCACCCCTCCACTTT.

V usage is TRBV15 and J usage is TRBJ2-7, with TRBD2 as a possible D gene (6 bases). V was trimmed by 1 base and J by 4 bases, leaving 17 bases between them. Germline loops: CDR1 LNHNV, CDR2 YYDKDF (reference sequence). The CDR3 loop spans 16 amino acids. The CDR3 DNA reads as TGTGCCACCAGCAGAGGGGAGGCCTATGCTCGGTACGAGCAGTACTTC. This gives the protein CATSRGEAYARYEQYF. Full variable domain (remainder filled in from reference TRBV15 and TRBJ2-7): DAMVIQNPRYQVTQFGKPVTLSCSQTLNHNVMYWYQQKSSQAPKLLFHYYDKDFNNEADTPDNFQSRRPNTSFCFLDIRSPGLGDTAMYLCATSRGEAYARYEQYFGPGTRLTVT.

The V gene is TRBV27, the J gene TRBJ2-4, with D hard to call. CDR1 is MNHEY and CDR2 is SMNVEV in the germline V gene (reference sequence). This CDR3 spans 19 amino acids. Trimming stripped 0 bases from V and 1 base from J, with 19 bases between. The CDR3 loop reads CASSLSSPTGLFAKNIQYF. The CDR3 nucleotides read TGTGCCAGCAGTTTATCCTCCCCGACGGGTCTCTTCGCCAAAAACATTCAGTACTTC.

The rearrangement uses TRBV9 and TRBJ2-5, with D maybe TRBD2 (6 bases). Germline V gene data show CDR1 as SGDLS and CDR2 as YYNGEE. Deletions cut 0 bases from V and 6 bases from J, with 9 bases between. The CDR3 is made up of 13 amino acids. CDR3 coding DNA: TGTGCCAGCAGCGTAGCAGCGGGCCAGACCCAGTACTTC. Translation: CASSVAAGQTQYF.

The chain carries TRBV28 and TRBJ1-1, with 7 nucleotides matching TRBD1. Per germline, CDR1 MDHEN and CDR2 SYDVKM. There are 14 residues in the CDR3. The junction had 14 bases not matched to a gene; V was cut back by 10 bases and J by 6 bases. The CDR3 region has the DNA TGTGCCACCAATGACCGGGACAGAAGCCCTGAAGCTTTCTTT. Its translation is CATNDRDRSPEAFF.

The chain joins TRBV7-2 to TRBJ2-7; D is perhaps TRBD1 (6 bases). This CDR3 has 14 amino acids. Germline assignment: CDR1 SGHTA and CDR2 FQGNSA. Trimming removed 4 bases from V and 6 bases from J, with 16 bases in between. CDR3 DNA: TGTGCCAGCAGCTCTGACAACACAGGGAGCGAGCAGTACTTC. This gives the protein CASSSDNTGSEQYF.

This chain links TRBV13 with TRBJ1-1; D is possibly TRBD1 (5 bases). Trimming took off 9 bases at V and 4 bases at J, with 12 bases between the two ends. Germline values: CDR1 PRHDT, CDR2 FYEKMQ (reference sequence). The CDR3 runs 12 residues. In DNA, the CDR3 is TGTGCCAGTGGCCCTAGGGGCACTGAAGCTTTCTTT. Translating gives CASGPRGTEAFF.

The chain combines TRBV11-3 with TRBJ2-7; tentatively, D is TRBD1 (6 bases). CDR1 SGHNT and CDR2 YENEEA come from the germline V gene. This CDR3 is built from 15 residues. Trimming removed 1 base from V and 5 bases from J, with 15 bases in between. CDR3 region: CASSLGRGPRDEQYF. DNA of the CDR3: TGTGCCAGCAGCTTAGGCAGGGGTCCCCGCGACGAGCAGTACTTC.

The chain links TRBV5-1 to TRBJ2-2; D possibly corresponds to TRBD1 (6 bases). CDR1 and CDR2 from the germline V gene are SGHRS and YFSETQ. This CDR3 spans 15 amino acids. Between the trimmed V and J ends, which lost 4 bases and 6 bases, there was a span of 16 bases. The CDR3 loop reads CASSPGDTGPGELFF. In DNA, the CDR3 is TGCGCCAGCAGCCCGGGCGACACAGGGCCCGGGGAGCTGTTTTTT.

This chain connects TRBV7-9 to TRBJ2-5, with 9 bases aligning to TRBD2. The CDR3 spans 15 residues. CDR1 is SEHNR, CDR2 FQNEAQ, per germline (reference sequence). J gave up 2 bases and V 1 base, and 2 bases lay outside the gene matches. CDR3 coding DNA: TGTGCCAGCAGCTTAGTCCTAGCGGGACAAGAGACCCAGTACTTC. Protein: CASSLVLAGQETQYF.

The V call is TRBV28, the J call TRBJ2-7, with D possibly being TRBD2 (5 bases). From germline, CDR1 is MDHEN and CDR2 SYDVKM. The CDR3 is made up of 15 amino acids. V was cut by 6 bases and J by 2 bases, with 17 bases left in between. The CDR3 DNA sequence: TGTGCCAGCAGAGGTTCCGGGAAGCCCCCCTACGAGCAGTACTTC. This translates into CASRGSGKPPYEQYF.

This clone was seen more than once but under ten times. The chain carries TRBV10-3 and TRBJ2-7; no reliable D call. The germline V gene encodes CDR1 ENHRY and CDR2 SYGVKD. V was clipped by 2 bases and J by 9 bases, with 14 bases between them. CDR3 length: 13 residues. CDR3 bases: TGTGCCATCAGTGAGGACTCACAAACTGCGCAGTACTTC. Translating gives CAISEDSQTAQYF.

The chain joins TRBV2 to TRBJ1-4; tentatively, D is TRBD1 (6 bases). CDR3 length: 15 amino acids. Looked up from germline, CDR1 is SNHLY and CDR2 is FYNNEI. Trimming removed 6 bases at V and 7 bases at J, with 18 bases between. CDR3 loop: CASRPQGDRPEKLFF. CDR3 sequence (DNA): TGTGCCAGCAGGCCGCAGGGCGACAGGCCTGAAAAACTGTTTTTT.

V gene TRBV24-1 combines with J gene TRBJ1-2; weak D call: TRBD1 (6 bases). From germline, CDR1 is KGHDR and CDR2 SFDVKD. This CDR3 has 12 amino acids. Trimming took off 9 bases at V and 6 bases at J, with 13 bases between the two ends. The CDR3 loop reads CATGSQGDGYTF. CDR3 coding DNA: TGTGCCACCGGATCACAGGGAGATGGCTACACCTTC.

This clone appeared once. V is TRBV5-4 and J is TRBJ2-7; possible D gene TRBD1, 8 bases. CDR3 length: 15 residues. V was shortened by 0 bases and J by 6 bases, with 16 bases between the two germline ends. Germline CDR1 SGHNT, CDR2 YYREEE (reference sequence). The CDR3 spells CASSLAGTGLGEQYF. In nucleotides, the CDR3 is TGTGCCAGCAGCTTGGCCGGGACAGGACTAGGCGAGCAGTACTTC.